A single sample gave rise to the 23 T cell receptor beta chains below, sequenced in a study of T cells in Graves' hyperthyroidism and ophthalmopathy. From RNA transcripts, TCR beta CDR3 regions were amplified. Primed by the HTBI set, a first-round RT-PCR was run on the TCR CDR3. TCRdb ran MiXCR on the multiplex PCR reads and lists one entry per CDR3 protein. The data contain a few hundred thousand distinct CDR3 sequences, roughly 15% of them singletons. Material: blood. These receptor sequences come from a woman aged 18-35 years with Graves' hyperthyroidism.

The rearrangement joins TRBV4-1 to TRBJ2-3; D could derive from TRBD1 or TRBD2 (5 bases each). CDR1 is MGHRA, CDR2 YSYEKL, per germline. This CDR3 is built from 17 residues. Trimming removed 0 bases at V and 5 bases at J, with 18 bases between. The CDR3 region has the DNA TGCGCCAGCAGCCAAGAGGGTTCGAGGGACCTGAGAGATACGCAGTATTTT. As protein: CASSQEGSRDLRDTQYF.

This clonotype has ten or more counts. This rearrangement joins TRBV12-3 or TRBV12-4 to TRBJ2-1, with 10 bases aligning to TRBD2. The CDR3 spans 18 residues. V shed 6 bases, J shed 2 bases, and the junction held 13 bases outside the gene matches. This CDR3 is CASSPDRGLARTYNEQFF. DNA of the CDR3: TGTGCCAGCAGCCCCGACAGGGGACTAGCGCGGACCTACAATGAGCAGTTCTTC.

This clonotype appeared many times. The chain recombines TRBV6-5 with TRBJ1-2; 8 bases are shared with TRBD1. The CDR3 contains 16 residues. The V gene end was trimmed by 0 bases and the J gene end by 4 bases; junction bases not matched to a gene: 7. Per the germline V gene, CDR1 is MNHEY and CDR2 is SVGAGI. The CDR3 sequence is CASSYSTARGLYGYTF. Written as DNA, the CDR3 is TGTGCCAGCAGTTACTCGACTGCCAGGGGGCTCTATGGCTACACCTTC.

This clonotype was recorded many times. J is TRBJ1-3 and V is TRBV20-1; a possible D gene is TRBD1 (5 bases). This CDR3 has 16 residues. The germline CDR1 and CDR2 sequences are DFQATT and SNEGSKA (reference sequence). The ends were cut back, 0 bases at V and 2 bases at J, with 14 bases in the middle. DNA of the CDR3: TGCAGTGCTAGAGAGGCGGCAGGGTTAACTGGAAACACCATATATTTT. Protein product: CSAREAAGLTGNTIYF.

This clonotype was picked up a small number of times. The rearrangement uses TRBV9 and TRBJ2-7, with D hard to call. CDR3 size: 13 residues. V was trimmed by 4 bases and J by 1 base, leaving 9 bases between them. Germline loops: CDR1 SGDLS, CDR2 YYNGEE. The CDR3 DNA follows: TGTGCCAGCAGCCCCGCCGAGTCCTACGAGCAGTACTTC. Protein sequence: CASSPAESYEQYF.

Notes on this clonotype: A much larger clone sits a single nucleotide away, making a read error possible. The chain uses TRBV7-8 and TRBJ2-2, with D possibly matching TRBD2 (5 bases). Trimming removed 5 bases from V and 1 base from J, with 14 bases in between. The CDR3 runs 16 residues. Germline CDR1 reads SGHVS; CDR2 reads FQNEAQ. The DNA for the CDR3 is TGTGCCAGCAGCCACGCTGGCGGGTGGAACACCGGGGAGCTGTTTTTT. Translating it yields CASSHAGGWNTGELFF.

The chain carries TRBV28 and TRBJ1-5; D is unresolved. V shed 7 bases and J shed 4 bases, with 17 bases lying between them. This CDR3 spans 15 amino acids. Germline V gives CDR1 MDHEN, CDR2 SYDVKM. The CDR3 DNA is TGTGCCAGCATCGCTTCCCGCATCGTTAATCAGCCCCAGCATTTT. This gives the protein CASIASRIVNQPQHF. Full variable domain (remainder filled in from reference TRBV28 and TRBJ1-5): DVKVTQSSRYLVKRTGEKVFLECVQDMDHENMFWYRQDPGLGLRLIYFSYDVKMKEKGDIPEGYSVSREKKERFSLILESASTNQTSMYLCASIASRIVNQPQHFGDGTRLSIL.

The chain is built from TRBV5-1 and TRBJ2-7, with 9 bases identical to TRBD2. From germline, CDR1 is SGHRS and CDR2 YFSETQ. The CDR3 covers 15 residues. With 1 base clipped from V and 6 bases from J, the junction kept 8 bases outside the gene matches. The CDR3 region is CASSLFAGGPGEQYF. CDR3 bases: TGCGCCAGCAGCTTGTTTGCGGGAGGGCCGGGCGAGCAGTACTTC.

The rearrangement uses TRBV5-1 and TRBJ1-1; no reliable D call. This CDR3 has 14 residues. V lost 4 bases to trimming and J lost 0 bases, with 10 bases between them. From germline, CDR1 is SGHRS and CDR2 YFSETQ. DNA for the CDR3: TGCGCCAGCAGCATAGGACCGATGAACACTGAAGCTTTCTTT. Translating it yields CASSIGPMNTEAFF. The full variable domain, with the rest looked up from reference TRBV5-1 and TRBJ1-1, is KAGVTQTPRYLIKTRGQQVTLSCSPISGHRSVSWYQQTPGQGLQFLFEYFSETQRNKGNFPGRFSGRQFSNSRSEMNVSTLELGDSALYLCASSIGPMNTEAFFGQGTRLTVV.

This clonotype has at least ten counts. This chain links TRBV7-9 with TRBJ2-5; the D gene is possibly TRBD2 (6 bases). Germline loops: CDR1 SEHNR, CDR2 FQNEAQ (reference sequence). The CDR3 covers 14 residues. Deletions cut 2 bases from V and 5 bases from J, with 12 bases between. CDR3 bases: TGTGCCAGCAGCTTACCCGGCGGGGCGGAGACCCAGTACTTC. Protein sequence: CASSLPGGAETQYF. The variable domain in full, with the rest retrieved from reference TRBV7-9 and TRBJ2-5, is DTGVSQNPRHKITKRGQNVTFRCDPISEHNRLYWYRQTLGQGPEFLTYFQNEAQLEKSRLLSDRFSAERPKGSFSTLEIQRTEQGDSAMYLCASSLPGGAETQYFGPGTRLLVL.

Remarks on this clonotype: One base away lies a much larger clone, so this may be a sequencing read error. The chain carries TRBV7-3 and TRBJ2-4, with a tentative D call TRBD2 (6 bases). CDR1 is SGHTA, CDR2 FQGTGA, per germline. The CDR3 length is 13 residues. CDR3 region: CARSSGRGDIQYF. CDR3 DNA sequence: TGTGCCAGAAGCTCCGGGAGAGGGGACATTCAGTACTTC.

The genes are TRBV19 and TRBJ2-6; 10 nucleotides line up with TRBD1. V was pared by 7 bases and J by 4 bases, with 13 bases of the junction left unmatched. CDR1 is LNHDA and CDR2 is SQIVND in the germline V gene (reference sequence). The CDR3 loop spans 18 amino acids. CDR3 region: CASTTLRQGARGANVLTF. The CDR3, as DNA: TGTGCCAGTACCACACTTCGACAGGGGGCGAGGGGGGCCAACGTCCTGACTTTC.

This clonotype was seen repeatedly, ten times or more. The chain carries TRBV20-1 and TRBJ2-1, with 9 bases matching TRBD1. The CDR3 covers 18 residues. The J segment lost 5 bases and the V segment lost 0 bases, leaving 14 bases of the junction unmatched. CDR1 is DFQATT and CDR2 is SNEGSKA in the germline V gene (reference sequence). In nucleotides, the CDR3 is TGCAGTGCTAGAGAGGGGGGCCCCGGACAGGGGACTAACAATGAGCAGTTCTTC. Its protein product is CSAREGGPGQGTNNEQFF.

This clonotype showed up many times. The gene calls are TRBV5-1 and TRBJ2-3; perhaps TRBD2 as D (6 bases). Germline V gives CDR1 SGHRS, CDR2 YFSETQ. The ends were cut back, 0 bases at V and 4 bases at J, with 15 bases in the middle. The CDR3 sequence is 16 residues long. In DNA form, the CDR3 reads TGCGCCAGCAGCTTGGGGGCCCTCGGGGGTGCAGATACGCAGTATTTT. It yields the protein CASSLGALGGADTQYF. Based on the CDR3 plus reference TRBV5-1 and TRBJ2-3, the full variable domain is KAGVTQTPRYLIKTRGQQVTLSCSPISGHRSVSWYQQTPGQGLQFLFEYFSETQRNKGNFPGRFSGRQFSNSRSEMNVSTLELGDSALYLCASSLGALGGADTQYFGPGTRLTVL.

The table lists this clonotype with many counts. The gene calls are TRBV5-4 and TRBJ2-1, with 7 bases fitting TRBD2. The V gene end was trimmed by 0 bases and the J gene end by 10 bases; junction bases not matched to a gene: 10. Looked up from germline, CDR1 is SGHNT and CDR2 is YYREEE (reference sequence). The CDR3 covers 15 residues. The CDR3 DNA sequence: TGTGCCAGCAGCTTGGGACTAGCCGGGGGGTCGGAGCAGTTCTTC. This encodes CASSLGLAGGSEQFF.

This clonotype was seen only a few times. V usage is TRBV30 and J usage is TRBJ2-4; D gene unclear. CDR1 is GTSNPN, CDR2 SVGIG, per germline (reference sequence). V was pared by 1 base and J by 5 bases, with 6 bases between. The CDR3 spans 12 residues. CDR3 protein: CAWSGSENIQYF. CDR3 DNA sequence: TGTGCCTGGAGTGGTTCGGAAAACATTCAGTACTTC.

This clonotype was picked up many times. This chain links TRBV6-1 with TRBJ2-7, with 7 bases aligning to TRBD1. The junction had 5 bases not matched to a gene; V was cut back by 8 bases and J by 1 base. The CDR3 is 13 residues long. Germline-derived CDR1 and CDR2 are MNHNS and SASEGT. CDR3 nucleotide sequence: TGTGCCAGCGTCCGGGGACAGTCCTACGAGCAGTACTTC. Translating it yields CASVRGQSYEQYF.

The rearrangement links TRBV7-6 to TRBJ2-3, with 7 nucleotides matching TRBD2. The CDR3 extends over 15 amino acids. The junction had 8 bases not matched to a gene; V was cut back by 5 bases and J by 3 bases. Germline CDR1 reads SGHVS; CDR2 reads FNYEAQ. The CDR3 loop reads CASSKMTSLTDTQYF. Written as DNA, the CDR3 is TGTGCCAGCAGCAAGATGACTAGCCTTACAGATACGCAGTATTTT.

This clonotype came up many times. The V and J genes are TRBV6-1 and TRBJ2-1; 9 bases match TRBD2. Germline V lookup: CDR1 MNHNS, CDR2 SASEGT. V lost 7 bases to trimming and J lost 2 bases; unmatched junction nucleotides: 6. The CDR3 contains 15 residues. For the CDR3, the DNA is TGTGCCAGCAACCCTCTAGCGGGACCCTACAATGAGCAGTTCTTC. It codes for CASNPLAGPYNEQFF.

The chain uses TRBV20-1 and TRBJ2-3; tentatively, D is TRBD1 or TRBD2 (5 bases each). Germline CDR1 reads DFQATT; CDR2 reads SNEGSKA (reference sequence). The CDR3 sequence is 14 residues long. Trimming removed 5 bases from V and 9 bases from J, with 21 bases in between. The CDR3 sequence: CSAGFRDHSDTQYF. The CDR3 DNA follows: TGCAGTGCTGGCTTCCGGGACCATTCGGACACGCAGTATTTT.

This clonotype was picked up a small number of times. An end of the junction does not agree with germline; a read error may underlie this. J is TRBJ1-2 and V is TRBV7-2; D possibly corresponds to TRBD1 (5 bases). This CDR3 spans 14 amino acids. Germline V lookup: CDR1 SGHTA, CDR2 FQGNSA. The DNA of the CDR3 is TGTGCCAGCAGCTTAGGAGAGCGCGGGGGAGGCCCTTCCTTC. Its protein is CASSLGERGGGPSF.

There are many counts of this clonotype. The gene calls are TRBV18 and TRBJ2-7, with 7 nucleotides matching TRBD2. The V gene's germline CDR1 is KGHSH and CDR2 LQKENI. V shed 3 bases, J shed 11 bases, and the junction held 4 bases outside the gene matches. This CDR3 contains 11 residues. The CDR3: CASSPGTKEYF. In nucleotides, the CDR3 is TGTGCCAGCTCACCCGGGACTAAGGAGTACTTC.

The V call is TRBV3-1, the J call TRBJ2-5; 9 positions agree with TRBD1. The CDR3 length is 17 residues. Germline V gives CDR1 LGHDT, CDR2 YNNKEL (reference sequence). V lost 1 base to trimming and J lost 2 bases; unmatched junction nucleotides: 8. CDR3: CASSQVGRDRVQETQYF. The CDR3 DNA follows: TGTGCCAGCAGCCAAGTAGGACGGGACAGGGTACAAGAGACCCAGTACTTC.